This T cell receptor (beta chain) derives from a study of cytomegalovirus exposure and HLA in healthy donors. Overall study context: An earlier analysis found 95 million to 140 million unique TCR beta sequences from around 180 million T cells. About 80 million unique TCR sequences came from HLA-typed donors in an early release.

Germline assignment: CDR1 SEHNR and CDR2 FQNEAQ (reference sequence). The CDR3 consists of 17 residues. Trimming took off 5 bases at V and 4 bases at J, with 21 bases between the two ends. 13 Jbeta primers and 60 Vbeta primers were used for the PCR. Assay used: immunoSEQ multiplex PCR; TCRdb lists only in-frame clones, some missing. Seen here are roughly 140,000 clones, 78% observed once, and the top ten hold under 3%. This clone has just one count. This chain links TRBV7-9 with TRBJ2-1, with D possibly matching TRBD2 (6 bases). This clonotype originated in a female donor in good health and CMV-seronegative. The material sequenced was PBMCs. Here the CDR3 reads CASSIDSTRGYYNEQFF. CDR3 DNA sequence: TGTGCCAGCAGCATTGACTCGACTAGGGGTTATTACAATGAGCAGTTCTTC.